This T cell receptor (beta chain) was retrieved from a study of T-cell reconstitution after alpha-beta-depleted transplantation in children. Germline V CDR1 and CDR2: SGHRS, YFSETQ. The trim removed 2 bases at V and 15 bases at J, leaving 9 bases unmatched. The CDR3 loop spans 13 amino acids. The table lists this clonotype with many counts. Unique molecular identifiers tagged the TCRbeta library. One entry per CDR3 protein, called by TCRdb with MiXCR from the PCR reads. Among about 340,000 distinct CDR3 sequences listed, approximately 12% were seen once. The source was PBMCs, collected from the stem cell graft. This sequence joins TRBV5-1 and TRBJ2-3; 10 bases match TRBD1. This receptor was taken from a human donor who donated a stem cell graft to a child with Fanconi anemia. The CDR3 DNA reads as TGCGCCAGCAGCTTCATATCCGGGACAGGGGAATATTTT. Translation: CASSFISGTGEYF.